This T cell receptor beta chain emerged from a study of CD8 T cells in Susac syndrome. In the study overall: Among the Susac syndrome patients sequenced, over five had active disease and 8 or 9 were in remission.

The table lists this clonotype with a count of one. When the RNA was reverse transcribed, random hexamers were used with an input of about 0.5 to 1 ug. Multiplex PCR with immunoSEQ amplified the TCR beta CDR3 across 54 Vbeta and 13 Jbeta. MiXCR, applied by TCRdb to the immunoSEQ multiplex PCR reads, yields one record per CDR3 protein. The repertoire holds some 250,000 distinct CDR3 sequences, with less than 96% as singletons. This receptor was taken from a human donor with Susac syndrome. The sample consisted of CD4+ T cells from PBMCs.

The CDR3 DNA is TGCAGTGCTAGAGCGGGGATAAATCAGCCCCAGCATTTT. Protein: CSARAGINQPQHF. The chain carries TRBV20-1 and TRBJ1-5; D not resolved. V was pared by 1 base and J by 4 bases, with 8 bases between. The CDR3 totals 13 residues. CDR1 is DFQATT, CDR2 SNEGSKA, per germline (reference sequence).